These 17 T cell receptor beta chains originate from one sample sequenced in a study of blood T cells in healthy people across ages. It was with a sample-barcoded 5' primer and a J-beta primer mix that a second PCR of about 7 to 12 cycles was run. One entry per CDR3 protein, called by TCRdb with MiXCR from the 5' RACE reads. In the table there are fewer than 950,000 distinct CDR3 sequences, roughly 53% of which are singletons. The specimen sequenced was blood. The receptors stem from a man at least 80 years old in good health.

The chain is built from TRBV2 and TRBJ1-5; 10 nucleotides line up with TRBD1. CDR3 length equals 18 residues. The J segment lost 2 bases and the V segment lost 6 bases, leaving 13 bases of the junction unmatched. Germline CDR1 is SNHLY and CDR2 is FYNNEI. The CDR3 coding sequence is TGTGCCAGCAGCGAGAGGGGACAGGGGTCTATTGGCAATCAGCCCCAGCATTTT. Translated, it gives CASSERGQGSIGNQPQHF.

The chain recombines TRBV10-1 with TRBJ2-4; possibly TRBD2 for D (7 bases). Gene TRBJ2-7 matches the end of the DNA better, so the J call may be wrong. The CDR3 length is 15 residues. CDR1 WNHNN and CDR2 SYGVQD come from the germline V gene (reference sequence). In DNA form, the CDR3 reads TGCGCCAGCGGACTTGGGAGGGGGGGTTCCTACGAGCAGTACTTC. Translation gives CASGLGRGGSYEQYF.

The gene calls are TRBV18 and TRBJ1-1, with TRBD1 matching 7 bases. The CDR3 consists of 15 residues. Losses at the gene ends were 3 bases for V and 10 bases for J; bases not matched to a gene: 14. In germline, CDR1 is KGHSH, CDR2 LQKENI. The CDR3 DNA is TGTGCCAGCTCACCGGCAGGACAGGTCGCGGATGGAGCTTTCTTT. Protein product: CASSPAGQVADGAFF.

V is TRBV28 and J is TRBJ2-4; 8 bases map to TRBD1. The DNA end is a closer match to TRBJ2-7, so the J assignment may be wrong. CDR3 size: 14 residues. In germline, CDR1 is MDHEN, CDR2 SYDVKM. CDR3 DNA sequence: TGTGCCAGCAGAAGTCCCGGGACAGGATACGAGCAGTACTTC. It codes for CASRSPGTGYEQYF.

The chain recombines TRBV5-1 with TRBJ2-7; TRBD2 agrees at 12 bases. Germline CDR1 and CDR2: SGHRS and YFSETQ. Trimming at V came to 0 bases and at J to 0 bases, leaving 7 bases not matched to a gene. There are 18 residues in the CDR3. The CDR3 DNA reads TGCGCCAGCAGCTTGGGACTAGCGGGAGATGGGCACTCCTACGAGCAGTACTTC. This translates into CASSLGLAGDGHSYEQYF.

V is TRBV9 and J is TRBJ2-3, with D maybe TRBD2 (6 bases). CDR3 size: 15 residues. From germline, CDR1 is SGDLS and CDR2 YYNGEE. Trimming pared 4 bases from V and 2 bases from J, leaving 14 bases between. CDR3 amino acids: CASSPPSAPTDTQYF. CDR3 sequence (DNA): TGTGCCAGCAGCCCCCCTAGCGCACCCACAGATACGCAGTATTTT.

Remarks on this clonotype: A read error may account for a junction end that differs from germline. The chain uses TRBV4-1 and TRBJ2-1, with D perhaps TRBD2 (6 bases). The CDR3 sequence is 14 residues long. The germline CDR1 and CDR2 sequences are MGHRA and YSYEKL. The CDR3 loop reads CASGQAPGGVEQFF. The CDR3 DNA reads as TGCGCCAGCGGCCAAGCCCCCGGAGGGGTTGAGCAGTTCTTC.

The chain combines TRBV2 with TRBJ2-3; D call uncertain. CDR1 and CDR2 (germline): SNHLY, FYNNEI. The CDR3 has 12 amino acids. The V end lost 4 bases, the J end lost 14 bases, and 16 bases lay between the germline ends. CDR3 DNA: TGTGCCAGCAGTGCCGAAGGTAGATACGCGTATTTT. Its protein is CASSAEGRYAYF.

The chain employs TRBV2 and TRBJ2-6, with 8 positions matching TRBD1. CDR3 length: 17 amino acids. Trimming took 7 bases from V and 3 from J; bases not matched to a gene: 11. Per germline, CDR1 SNHLY and CDR2 FYNNEI. CDR3 nucleotide sequence: TGTGCCAGCAACCCCCAGGGGGCCAGGAATGGGGCCAACGTCCTGACTTTC. Translation gives CASNPQGARNGANVLTF.

This clonotype turned up a few times. V is TRBV24-1 and J is TRBJ2-5; D is unresolved. Trimming removed 2 bases at V and 3 bases at J, with 6 bases between. CDR1 and CDR2 (germline): KGHDR, SFDVKD. The CDR3 length is 13 residues. The CDR3: CATSDSSEETQYF. The CDR3 DNA is TGTGCCACCAGTGATTCGAGTGAAGAGACCCAGTACTTC.

The rearrangement joins TRBV4-1 to TRBJ2-3, with TRBD2 identical over 10 bases. The CDR3 extends over 17 amino acids. Germline CDR1 reads MGHRA; CDR2 reads YSYEKL. V shed 2 bases and J 5 bases; nucleotides not matched to a gene: 10. CDR3 sequence (DNA): TGCGCCAGCAGCCAATTTACTAGCGGGACTGGGAGAGATACGCAGTATTTT. Residues: CASSQFTSGTGRDTQYF.

CDR3: CASSPQWGEETQYF. The CDR3 bases are TGTGCCAGCAGCCCCCAATGGGGAGAGGAGACCCAGTACTTC. The chain carries TRBV7-9 and TRBJ2-5; D is possibly TRBD2 (5 bases). This CDR3 has 14 residues. V was clipped by 5 bases and J by 5 bases, with 15 bases between them. In germline, CDR1 is SEHNR, CDR2 FQNEAQ (reference sequence).

This clonotype showed up just a few times. The chain recombines TRBV12-3 or TRBV12-4 with TRBJ2-1; TRBD2 agrees at 7 bases. V lost 6 bases to trimming and J lost 6 bases; unmatched junction nucleotides: 8. The CDR3 consists of 14 residues. As DNA, the CDR3 is TGTGCCAGCAGCTGGGGGGGATCAAGCAATGAGCAGTTCTTC. Translation gives CASSWGGSSNEQFF.

In its sample, this clonotype was seen once. The V gene is TRBV3-1, the J gene TRBJ1-1, with TRBD1 identical over 7 bases. In germline, CDR1 is LGHDT, CDR2 YNNKEL (reference sequence). The CDR3 covers 18 residues. J gave up 3 bases and V 4 bases, and 17 bases lay outside the gene matches. The CDR3 protein is CASSRRGTGAGQDTEAFF. CDR3 sequence (DNA): TGTGCCAGCAGCCGACGGGGTACAGGGGCGGGTCAGGACACTGAAGCTTTCTTT.

This clonotype was seen more than once but under ten times. J is TRBJ2-3 and V is TRBV7-3, with D hard to call. There are 14 residues in the CDR3. Germline V CDR1 and CDR2: SGHTA, FQGTGA. V was cut by 5 bases and J by 1 base, with 10 bases left in between. For the CDR3, the DNA is TGTGCCAGCAGCCGTGACTTGCGCACAGATACGCAGTATTTT. Translating gives CASSRDLRTDTQYF.

The genes are TRBV27 and TRBJ2-7; D not resolved. Per the germline V gene, CDR1 is MNHEY and CDR2 is SMNVEV (reference sequence). Trimming removed 6 bases at V and 0 bases at J, with 15 bases between. This CDR3 has 15 residues. The CDR3 protein is CASRQGLTSSYEQYF. The CDR3 DNA follows: TGTGCCAGCAGGCAAGGGCTTACGAGCTCCTACGAGCAGTACTTC.

This clonotype was counted between two and nine times. This chain uses TRBV12-3 or TRBV12-4 with TRBJ2-1; maybe TRBD1 (6 bases). V dropped 3 bases and J dropped 9 bases, with 18 bases sitting between them. The CDR3 has 15 residues. The CDR3 DNA sequence: TGTGCCAGCAGTTTGGCAGGAACTAAACAGGGTGAGCAGTTCTTC. Translating gives CASSLAGTKQGEQFF.